This T cell receptor (beta chain) was recovered during a study of shared clonotypes between healthy human individuals. General study points: Larger richness was generally estimated for naive than memory subsets. Limited genetic and exposure-history diversity came from having few donors.

The repertoire was sequenced with immunoSEQ multiplex PCR; TCRdb's copy has only in-frame clones and lacks some. The sample includes nearly 1,000,000 clones, approximately 80% of them seen just once. A note on this clone: Its antigen is not known.

In germline, CDR1 is SGHAT, CDR2 FQNNGV. The CDR3 extends over 12 amino acids. V was trimmed by 5 bases and J by 4 bases, leaving 7 bases between them. Investigators divided CD4+ cells into CD45RA+ naive and CD45RA-negative memory subsets. The origin of this receptor is a young man in good health. The chain uses TRBV11-2 and TRBJ2-3, with D unclear. Material for sequencing was memory CD4+ T cells sorted from blood. Subset of the sample: CD45RA-negative fraction. The DNA of the CDR3 is TGTGCCAGCAGCGAGATTTCAGATACGCAGTATTTT. Amino acid sequence: CASSEISDTQYF.